This paragraph reports one TCR beta chain. As yet, its antigen is unknown. This specimen comes from a study of post-analysis software for immune sequencing data. Study in general: Progressive-relapsing, secondary progressive and relapsing-remitting multiple sclerosis were among the disease courses included.

General study results and limits: Controls' normalized Chao1 diversity significantly exceeded that of multiple sclerosis patients. With F measure, samples from one preparation batch clustered together strongly.

Unique molecular identifiers tagged the TCR beta cDNA libraries. cDNA molecules numbering 400,000 to 550,000 came from approximately 0.91 to 9.4 million T cells. Using its own MiXCR run on the PCR reads, TCRdb lists one record per CDR3 protein. The sample has about 680,000 distinct CDR3 sequences, 59% seen once. Sequenced: blood. The source is a girl aged 2 to 9 with multiple sclerosis.

CDR3 loop: CASSQERSYNEQFF. CDR3 nucleotides: TGCGCCAGCAGCCAAGAACGCTCCTACAATGAGCAGTTCTTC. V is TRBV4-1 and J is TRBJ2-1, with D hard to call. This CDR3 is 14 amino acids long. Trimming shortened V by 0 bases and J by 0 bases, and 3 bases separated the two germline ends. Germline CDR1 reads MGHRA; CDR2 reads YSYEKL.